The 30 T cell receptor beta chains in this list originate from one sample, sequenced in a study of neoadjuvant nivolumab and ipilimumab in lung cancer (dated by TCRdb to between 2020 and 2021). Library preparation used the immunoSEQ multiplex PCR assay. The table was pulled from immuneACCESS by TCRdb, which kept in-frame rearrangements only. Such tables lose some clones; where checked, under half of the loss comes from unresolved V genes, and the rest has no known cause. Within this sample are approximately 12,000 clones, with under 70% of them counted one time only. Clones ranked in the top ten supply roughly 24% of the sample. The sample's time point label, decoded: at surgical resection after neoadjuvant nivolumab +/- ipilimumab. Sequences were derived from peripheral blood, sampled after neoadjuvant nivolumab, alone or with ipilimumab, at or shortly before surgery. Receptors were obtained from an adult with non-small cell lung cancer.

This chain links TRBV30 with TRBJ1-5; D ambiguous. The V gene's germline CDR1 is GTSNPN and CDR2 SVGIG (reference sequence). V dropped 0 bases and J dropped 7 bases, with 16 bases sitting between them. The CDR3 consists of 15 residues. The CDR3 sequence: CAWSVGRSSSQPQHF. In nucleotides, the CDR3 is TGTGCCTGGAGTGTCGGCAGGTCGTCCAGCCAGCCCCAGCATTTT.

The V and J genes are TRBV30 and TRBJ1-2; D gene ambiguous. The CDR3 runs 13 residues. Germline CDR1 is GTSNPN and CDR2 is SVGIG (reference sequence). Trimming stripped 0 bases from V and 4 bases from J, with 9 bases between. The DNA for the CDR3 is TGTGCCTGGAGTGTAGAACGCGGCTATGGCTACACCTTC. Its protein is CAWSVERGYGYTF.

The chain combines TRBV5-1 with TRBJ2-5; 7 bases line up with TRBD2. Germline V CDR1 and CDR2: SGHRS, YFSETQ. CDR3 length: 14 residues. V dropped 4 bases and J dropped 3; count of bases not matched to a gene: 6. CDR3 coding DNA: TGCGCCAGCAGCGCCGAGGGGAGGGAAGAGACCCAGTACTTC. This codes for CASSAEGREETQYF.

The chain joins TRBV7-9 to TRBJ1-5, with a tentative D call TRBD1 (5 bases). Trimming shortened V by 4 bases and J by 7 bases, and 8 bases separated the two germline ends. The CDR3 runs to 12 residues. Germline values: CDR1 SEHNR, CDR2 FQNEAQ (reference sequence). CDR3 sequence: CASSWGDQPQHF. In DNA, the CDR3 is TGTGCCAGCAGCTGGGGGGACCAGCCCCAGCATTTT. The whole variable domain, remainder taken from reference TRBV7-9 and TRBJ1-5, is DTGVSQNPRHKITKRGQNVTFRCDPISEHNRLYWYRQTLGQGPEFLTYFQNEAQLEKSRLLSDRFSAERPKGSFSTLEIQRTEQGDSAMYLCASSWGDQPQHFGDGTRLSIL.

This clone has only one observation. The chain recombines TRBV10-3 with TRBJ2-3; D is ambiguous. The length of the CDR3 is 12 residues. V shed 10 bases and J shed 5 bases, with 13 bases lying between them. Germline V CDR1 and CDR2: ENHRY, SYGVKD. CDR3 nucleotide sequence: TGTGCCACCTGCCTCGGGCAAGATACGCAGTATTTT. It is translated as CATCLGQDTQYF.

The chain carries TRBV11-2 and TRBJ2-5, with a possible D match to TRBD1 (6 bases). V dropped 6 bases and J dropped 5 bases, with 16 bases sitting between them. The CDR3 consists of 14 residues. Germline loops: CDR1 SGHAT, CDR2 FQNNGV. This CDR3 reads CASSPQTGSETQYF. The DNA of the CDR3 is TGTGCCAGCAGTCCACAAACAGGGTCGGAGACCCAGTACTTC.

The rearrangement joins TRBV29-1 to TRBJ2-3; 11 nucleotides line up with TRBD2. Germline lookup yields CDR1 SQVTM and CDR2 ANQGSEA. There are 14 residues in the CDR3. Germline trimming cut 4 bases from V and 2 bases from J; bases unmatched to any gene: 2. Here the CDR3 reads CSVVGLAVTDTQYF. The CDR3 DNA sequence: TGCAGCGTTGTGGGACTAGCGGTCACAGATACGCAGTATTTT.

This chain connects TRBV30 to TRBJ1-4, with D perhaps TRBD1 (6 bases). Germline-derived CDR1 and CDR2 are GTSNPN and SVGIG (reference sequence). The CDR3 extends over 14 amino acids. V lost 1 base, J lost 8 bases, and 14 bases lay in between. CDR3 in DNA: TGTGCCTGGAGTGCGGGGGGCTTATACGAAAAACTGTTTTTT. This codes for CAWSAGGLYEKLFF.

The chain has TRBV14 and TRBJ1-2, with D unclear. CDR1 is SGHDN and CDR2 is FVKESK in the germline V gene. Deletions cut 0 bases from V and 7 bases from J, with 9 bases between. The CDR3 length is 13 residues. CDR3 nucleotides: TGTGCCAGCAGCCAAGATCTGGGGATTGGCTACACCTTC. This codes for CASSQDLGIGYTF.

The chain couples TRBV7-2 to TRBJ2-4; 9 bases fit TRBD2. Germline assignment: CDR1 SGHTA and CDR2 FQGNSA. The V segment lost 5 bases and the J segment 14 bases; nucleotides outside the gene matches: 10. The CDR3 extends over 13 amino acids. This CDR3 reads CASSTLGVAGEYF. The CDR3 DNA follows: TGTGCCAGCAGCACGCTTGGGGTAGCGGGGGAGTACTTC.

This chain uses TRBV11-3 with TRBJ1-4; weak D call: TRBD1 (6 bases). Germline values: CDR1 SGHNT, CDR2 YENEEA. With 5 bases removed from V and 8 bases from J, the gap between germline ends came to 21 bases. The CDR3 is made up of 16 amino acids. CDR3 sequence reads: CASSAHRDIGGEKLFF. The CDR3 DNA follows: TGTGCCAGCAGCGCACACCGGGACATCGGGGGGGAAAAACTGTTTTTT.

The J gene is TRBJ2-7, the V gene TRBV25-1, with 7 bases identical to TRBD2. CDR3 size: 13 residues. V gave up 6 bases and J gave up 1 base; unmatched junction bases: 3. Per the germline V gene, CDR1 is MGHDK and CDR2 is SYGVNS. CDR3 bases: TGTGCCAGCAGCCGAGCGGGATCCTACGAGCAGTACTTC. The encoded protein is CASSRAGSYEQYF.

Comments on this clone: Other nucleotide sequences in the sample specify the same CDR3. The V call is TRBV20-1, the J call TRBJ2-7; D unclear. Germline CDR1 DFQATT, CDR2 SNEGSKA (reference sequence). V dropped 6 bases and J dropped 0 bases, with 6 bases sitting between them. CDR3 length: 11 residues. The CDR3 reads CSARSSYEQYF. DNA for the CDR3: TGCAGTGCCAGGAGCTCCTACGAGCAGTACTTC.

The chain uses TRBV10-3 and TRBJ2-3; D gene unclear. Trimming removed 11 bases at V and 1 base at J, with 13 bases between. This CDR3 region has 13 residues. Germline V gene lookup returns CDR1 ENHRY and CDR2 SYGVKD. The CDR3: CASAPPGTDTQYF. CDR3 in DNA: TGTGCCTCCGCACCACCGGGCACAGATACGCAGTATTTT.

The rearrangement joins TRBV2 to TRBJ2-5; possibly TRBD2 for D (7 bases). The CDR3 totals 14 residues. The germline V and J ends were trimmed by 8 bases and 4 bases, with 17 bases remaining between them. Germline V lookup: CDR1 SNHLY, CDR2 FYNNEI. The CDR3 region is CASGEGELGETQYF. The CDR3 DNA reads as TGTGCCAGCGGGGAGGGGGAGTTGGGAGAGACCCAGTACTTC.

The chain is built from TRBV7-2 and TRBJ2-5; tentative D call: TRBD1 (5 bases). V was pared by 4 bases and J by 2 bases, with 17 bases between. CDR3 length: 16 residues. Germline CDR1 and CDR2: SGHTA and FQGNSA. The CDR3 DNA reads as TGTGCCAGCAGCTCTCAGGGCGTCAGTCGGCAAGAGACCCAGTACTTC. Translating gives CASSSQGVSRQETQYF.

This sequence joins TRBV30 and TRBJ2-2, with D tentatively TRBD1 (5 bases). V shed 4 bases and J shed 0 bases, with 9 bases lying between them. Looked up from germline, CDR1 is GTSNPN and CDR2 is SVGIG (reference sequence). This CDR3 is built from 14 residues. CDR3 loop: CAWTRQSNTGELFF. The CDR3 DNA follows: TGTGCCTGGACCCGACAGTCGAACACCGGGGAGCTGTTTTTT.

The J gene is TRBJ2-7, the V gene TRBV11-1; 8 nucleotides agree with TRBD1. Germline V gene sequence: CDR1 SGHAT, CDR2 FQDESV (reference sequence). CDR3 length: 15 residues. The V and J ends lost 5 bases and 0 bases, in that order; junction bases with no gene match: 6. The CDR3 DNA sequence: TGTGCCAGCAGCCCCCGACAGGGGCTCTCCTACGAGCAGTACTTC. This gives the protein CASSPRQGLSYEQYF.

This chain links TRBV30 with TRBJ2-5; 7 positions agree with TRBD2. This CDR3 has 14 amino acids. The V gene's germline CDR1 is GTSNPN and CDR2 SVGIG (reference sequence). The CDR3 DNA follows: TGTGCTTATGGACGCGGGGGAGGGAGCGAGACCCAGTACTTC. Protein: CAYGRGGGSETQYF. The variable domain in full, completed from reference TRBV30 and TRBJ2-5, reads SQTIHQWPATLVQPVGSPLSLECTVEGTSNPNLYWYRQAAGRGLQLLFYSVGIGQISSEVPQNLSASRPQDRQFILSSKKLLLSDSGFYLCAYGRGGGSETQYFGPGTRLLVL.

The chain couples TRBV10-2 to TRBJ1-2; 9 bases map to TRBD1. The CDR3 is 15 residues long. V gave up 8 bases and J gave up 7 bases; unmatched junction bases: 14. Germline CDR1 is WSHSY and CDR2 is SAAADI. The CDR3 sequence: CASGHGAGTGSGYTF. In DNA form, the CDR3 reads TGCGCCAGCGGACATGGGGCCGGGACAGGGTCTGGCTACACCTTC.

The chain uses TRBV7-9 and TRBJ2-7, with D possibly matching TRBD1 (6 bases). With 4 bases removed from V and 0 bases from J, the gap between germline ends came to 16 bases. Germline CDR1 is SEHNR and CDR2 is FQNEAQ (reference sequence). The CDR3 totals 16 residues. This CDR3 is CASSSFLGGNSYEQYF. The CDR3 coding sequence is TGTGCCAGCAGCTCCTTTTTAGGGGGAAACTCCTACGAGCAGTACTTC.

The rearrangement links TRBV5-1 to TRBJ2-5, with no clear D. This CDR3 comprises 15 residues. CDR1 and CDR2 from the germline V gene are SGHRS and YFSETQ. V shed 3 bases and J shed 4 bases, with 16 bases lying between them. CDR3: CASSYGSQAGETQYF. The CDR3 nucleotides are TGCGCCAGCAGCTACGGTAGCCAAGCAGGAGAGACCCAGTACTTC.

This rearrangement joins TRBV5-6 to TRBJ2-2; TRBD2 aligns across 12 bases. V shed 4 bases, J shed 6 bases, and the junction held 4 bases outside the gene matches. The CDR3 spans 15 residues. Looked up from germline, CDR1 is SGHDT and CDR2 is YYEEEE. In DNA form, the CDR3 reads TGTGCCAGCAGCCTGACTAGCGGGAGCTCCGGGGAGCTGTTTTTT. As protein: CASSLTSGSSGELFF.

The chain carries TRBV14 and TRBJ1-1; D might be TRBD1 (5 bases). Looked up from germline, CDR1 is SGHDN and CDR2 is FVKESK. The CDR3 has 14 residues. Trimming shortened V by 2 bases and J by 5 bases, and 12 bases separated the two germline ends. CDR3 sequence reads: CASSQRPGTTEAFF. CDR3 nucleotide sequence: TGTGCCAGCAGCCAAAGGCCAGGGACGACTGAAGCTTTCTTT.

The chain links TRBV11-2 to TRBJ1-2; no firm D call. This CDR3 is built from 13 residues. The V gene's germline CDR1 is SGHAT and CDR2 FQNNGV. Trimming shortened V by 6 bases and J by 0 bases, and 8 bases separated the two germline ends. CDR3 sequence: CASSRLTNYGYTF. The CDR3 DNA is TGTGCCAGCAGTAGGCTAACTAACTATGGCTACACCTTC.

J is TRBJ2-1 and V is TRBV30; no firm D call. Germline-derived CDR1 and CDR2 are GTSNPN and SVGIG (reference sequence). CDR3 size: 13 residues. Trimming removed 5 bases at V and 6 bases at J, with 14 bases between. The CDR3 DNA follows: TGTGCCTGGGGACCCGGCGGTGCCAATGAGCAGTTCTTC. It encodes CAWGPGGANEQFF.

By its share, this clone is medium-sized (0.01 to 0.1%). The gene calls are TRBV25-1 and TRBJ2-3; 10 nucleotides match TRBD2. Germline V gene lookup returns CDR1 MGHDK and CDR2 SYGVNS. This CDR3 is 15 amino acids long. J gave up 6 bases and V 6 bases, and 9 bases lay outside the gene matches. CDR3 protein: CASSDLAGAGDTQYF. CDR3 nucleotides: TGTGCCAGCAGCGACCTAGCGGGAGCGGGGGATACGCAGTATTTT.

The CDR3 region is CASGPDGVETQYF. CDR3 sequence (DNA): TGTGCTAGTGGCCCCGACGGGGTAGAGACCCAGTACTTC. This chain joins TRBV12-5 and TRBJ2-5; tentatively, D is TRBD2 (5 bases). This CDR3 spans 13 amino acids. Germline CDR1 reads LGHNT; CDR2 reads FRNRAP. V was trimmed by 6 bases and J by 4 bases, leaving 12 bases between them. The full variable domain, rest sourced from reference TRBV12-5 and TRBJ2-5, is DARVTQTPRHKVTEMGQEVTMRCQPILGHNTVFWYRQTMMQGLELLAYFRNRAPLDDSGMPKDRFSAEMPDATLATLKIQPSEPRDSAVYFCASGPDGVETQYFGPGTRLLVL.

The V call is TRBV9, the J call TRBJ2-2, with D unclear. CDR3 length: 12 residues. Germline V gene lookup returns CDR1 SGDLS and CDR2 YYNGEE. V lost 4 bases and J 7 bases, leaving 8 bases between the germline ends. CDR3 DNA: TGTGCCAGCAGCCCCCCGGGCGGGGAGCTGTTTTTT. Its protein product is CASSPPGGELFF.

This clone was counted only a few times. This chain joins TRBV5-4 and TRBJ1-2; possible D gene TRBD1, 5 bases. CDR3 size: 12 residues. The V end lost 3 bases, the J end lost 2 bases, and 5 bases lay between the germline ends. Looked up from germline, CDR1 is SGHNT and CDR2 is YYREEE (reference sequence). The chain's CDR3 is CASSSGNYGYTF. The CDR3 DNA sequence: TGTGCCAGCAGCTCAGGGAACTATGGCTACACCTTC.